The 31 T cell receptor beta chains listed next were all sequenced from one sample in a study of molecular identifiers for immune sequencing clone quantification. TCRdb ran MiXCR on the PCR reads and lists one entry per CDR3 protein. This table has some 100,000 distinct CDR3 sequences, about 20% appearing once. Source material: naive CD8+ T cells from blood, with Jurkat cell RNA spiked in. Subset reported: FACS-sorted CD8+CD4-CCR7+CD45RA+ naive T cells. The receptor source for this set is a human donor in good health. Some libraries in this study had Jurkat cell RNA spiked in.

This clonotype was counted at least ten times. The chain carries TRBV27 and TRBJ2-4; TRBD1 might be the D (6 bases). Per germline, CDR1 MNHEY and CDR2 SMNVEV (reference sequence). CDR3 size: 16 residues. Between the trimmed V and J ends, which lost 5 bases and 15 bases, there was a span of 29 bases. This chain's CDR3 is CASSPLTPTGATSSYF. The CDR3 nucleotides read TGTGCCAGCAGTCCACTTACGCCGACAGGAGCCACGAGTTCGTACTTC.

Remarks on this clonotype: A much larger clonotype is one base distant, so this may be a read error. V is TRBV11-3 and J is TRBJ1-4; possibly TRBD1 for D (5 bases). CDR1 and CDR2 from the germline V gene are SGHNT and YENEEA. The CDR3 runs to 13 residues. CDR3 region: CATLGENNEKLVF. Here the CDR3 DNA reads TGTGCCACACTGGGGGAAAATAATGAAAAACTGGTTTTT.

The sample holds many counts of this clonotype. The chain has TRBV19 and TRBJ1-5; D remains ambiguous. Per germline, CDR1 LNHDA and CDR2 SQIVND (reference sequence). V was trimmed by 5 bases and J by 4 bases, leaving 9 bases between them. The CDR3 is made up of 13 amino acids. For the CDR3, the DNA is TGTGCCAGTAGTCCAGGCGGGAATCAGCCCCAGCATTTT. It translates to CASSPGGNQPQHF.

This clonotype was seen a handful of times. This sequence joins TRBV10-1 and TRBJ1-5; D not resolved. This CDR3 spans 11 amino acids. V was cut by 11 bases and J by 1 base, with 6 bases left in between. CDR1 WNHNN and CDR2 SYGVQD come from the germline V gene (reference sequence). CDR3 region: CAVASNQPQHF. CDR3 nucleotides: TGCGCCGTGGCGAGCAATCAGCCCCAGCATTTT.

The chain recombines TRBV5-1 with TRBJ2-5; no reliable D call. The ends were cut back, 0 bases at V and 5 bases at J, with 5 bases in the middle. The CDR3 is made up of 12 amino acids. Germline CDR1 and CDR2: SGHRS and YFSETQ. The CDR3 spells CASSLDHETQYF. Here the CDR3 DNA reads TGCGCCAGCAGCTTGGATCATGAGACCCAGTACTTC.

A remark on this clonotype: Possible read error: a much larger clone is one base away. No conserved phenylalanine or tryptophan is present at the end of the CDR3, so a read error is the likely explanation. The rearrangement uses TRBV20-1 and TRBJ2-7; TRBD1 might be the D (6 bases). V was clipped by 0 bases and J by 5 bases, with 11 bases between them. This CDR3 comprises 13 residues. Germline CDR1 and CDR2: DFQATT and SNEGSKA (reference sequence). The CDR3 loop is CSARDTGTHEQYL. For the CDR3, the DNA is TGCAGTGCTAGAGATACAGGGACCCACGAGCAGTACCTC.

This clonotype was counted many times. This chain uses TRBV6-2 or TRBV6-3 with TRBJ2-6; 12 bases are shared with TRBD1. Trimming cost V 3 bases and J 2 bases; bases outside gene matches: 5. The CDR3 is made up of 18 amino acids. The V gene's germline CDR1 is MNHEY and CDR2 SVGEGT. CDR3 nucleotide sequence: TGTGCCAGCAGTTATCCGGGACAGGGGGCTCCTGGGGCCAACGTCCTGACTTTC. This encodes CASSYPGQGAPGANVLTF.

The chain uses TRBV2 and TRBJ2-3; 11 bases line up with TRBD2. Germline CDR1 SNHLY, CDR2 FYNNEI. This CDR3 region has 18 residues. V was pared by 3 bases and J by 0 bases, with 8 bases of the junction left unmatched. Here the CDR3 DNA reads TGTGCCAGCAGTGACGGTCTAGCGGGGGGCGGAAGCACAGATACGCAGTATTTT. Translating gives CASSDGLAGGGSTDTQYF.

The sample holds many counts of this clonotype. The chain links TRBV6-5 to TRBJ2-5; D unclear. The ends were cut back, 0 bases at V and 3 bases at J, with 5 bases in the middle. The germline gives CDR1 MNHEY, CDR2 SVGAGI. The CDR3 extends over 13 amino acids. In nucleotides, the CDR3 is TGTGCCAGCAGTTACTCCTGGGAAGAGACCCAGTACTTC. Its protein is CASSYSWEETQYF.

CDR3 residues: CATRDRGAITEAFF. CDR3 DNA: TGTGCCACTAGGGACAGGGGTGCCATCACTGAAGCTTTCTTT. The J gene is TRBJ1-1, the V gene TRBV28, with TRBD1 matching over 10 bases. Germline CDR1 MDHEN, CDR2 SYDVKM. The junction had 9 bases not matched to a gene; V was cut back by 10 bases and J by 4 bases. The CDR3 consists of 14 residues.

This clonotype was recorded many times. The chain carries TRBV6-1 and TRBJ2-2; 9 nucleotides agree with TRBD2. The CDR3 has 16 residues. Germline V lookup: CDR1 MNHNS, CDR2 SASEGT. V shed 3 bases, J shed 1 base, and the junction held 3 bases outside the gene matches. In DNA form, the CDR3 reads TGTGCCAGCAGTGATTTTAGCGGGGGGAACACCGGGGAGCTGTTTTTT. It specifies CASSDFSGGNTGELFF.

This clonotype has ten or more counts. The V and J genes are TRBV19 and TRBJ1-5, with 12 bases matching TRBD1. Trimming removed 1 base from V and 2 bases from J; junction bases left unmatched: 12. Germline CDR1 is LNHDA and CDR2 is SQIVND (reference sequence). The CDR3 has 20 amino acids. CDR3: CASSIGLGTGGAPGNQPQHF. CDR3 sequence (DNA): TGTGCCAGTAGTATAGGGCTTGGGACAGGGGGCGCCCCGGGCAATCAGCCCCAGCATTTT.

This clonotype has ten or more counts. The rearrangement joins TRBV6-5 to TRBJ1-1, with a weak D call TRBD1 (5 bases). Germline assignment: CDR1 MNHEY and CDR2 SVGAGI. This CDR3 contains 14 residues. Trimming cost V 5 bases and J 5 bases, with 15 bases left between them. CDR3 nucleotide sequence: TGTGCCAGCAGTCGCGGGGGGGATGGGACTGAAGCTTTCTTT. This translates into CASSRGGDGTEAFF.

The table lists this clonotype with many counts. The CDR3 loop is CASSQEGGERDIQYF. CDR3 bases: TGTGCCAGCAGCCAAGAGGGGGGAGAGAGAGACATTCAGTACTTC. This rearrangement joins TRBV3-1 to TRBJ2-4; tentatively, D is TRBD2 (6 bases). Germline V gene lookup returns CDR1 LGHDT and CDR2 YNNKEL (reference sequence). This CDR3 has 15 amino acids. Trimming shortened V by 0 bases and J by 8 bases, and 14 bases separated the two germline ends.

In this sample, this clonotype turned up many times. The chain recombines TRBV7-9 with TRBJ1-6; D unclear. V lost 1 base to trimming and J lost 0 bases, with 13 bases between them. Germline V lookup: CDR1 SEHNR, CDR2 FQNEAQ (reference sequence). The CDR3 runs to 18 residues. CDR3 sequence reads: CASSLEADASSYNSPLHF. The DNA of the CDR3 is TGTGCCAGCAGCTTAGAAGCCGACGCCAGCTCCTATAATTCACCCCTCCACTTT.

This clonotype was observed many times. V usage is TRBV29-1 and J usage is TRBJ2-3; 10 bases match TRBD1. Germline CDR1 and CDR2: SQVTM and ANQGSEA. Trimming took 6 bases from V and 2 from J; bases not matched to a gene: 8. This CDR3 has 15 amino acids. The DNA for the CDR3 is TGCAGCGTGGAACGGACAGGGGGGATCACAGATACGCAGTATTTT. Amino acid sequence: CSVERTGGITDTQYF.

Only a few counts were recorded for this clonotype. With a much larger clone just one base away, this may be a read error. The rearrangement links TRBV11-3 to TRBJ2-3, with 8 bases fitting TRBD2. This CDR3 contains 17 residues. Germline values: CDR1 SGHNT, CDR2 YENEEA. The CDR3 bases are TGTGCCGGCAGCTTAGATTCAGCGGGAGAGGGTACAGATACGCAGTATTTT. The encoded protein is CAGSLDSAGEGTDTQYF.

This clonotype appeared many times. The chain recombines TRBV13 with TRBJ2-3, with D perhaps matching TRBD1 (6 bases). V was trimmed by 6 bases and J by 2 bases, leaving 15 bases between them. CDR3 length equals 15 residues. Germline values: CDR1 PRHDT, CDR2 FYEKMQ (reference sequence). The CDR3 sequence: CASSAGTTNTDTQYF. CDR3 in DNA: TGTGCCAGCAGTGCCGGGACAACGAACACAGATACGCAGTATTTT.

About this clonotype: Possible read error: a much larger clone is one base away. CDR3 sequence reads: CACNPLAGVGETQYF. CDR3 in DNA: TGCGCCTGCAACCCACTAGCGGGGGTTGGGGAGACCCAGTACTTC. This rearrangement joins TRBV5-1 to TRBJ2-5; 11 bases map to TRBD2. V shed 10 bases, J shed 5 bases, and the junction held 13 bases outside the gene matches. CDR1 and CDR2 from the germline V gene are SGHRS and YFSETQ. CDR3 length: 15 amino acids.

There are many counts of this clonotype. V is TRBV20-1 and J is TRBJ2-7; maybe TRBD1 (5 bases). V was clipped by 2 bases and J by 2 bases, with 7 bases between them. CDR1 and CDR2 (germline): DFQATT, SNEGSKA (reference sequence). This CDR3 contains 12 residues. The CDR3 nucleotides read TGCAGTGCTAGAAAAGGGGCCTACGAGCAGTACTTC. Amino acids: CSARKGAYEQYF.

This clonotype came up many times. The chain carries TRBV4-1 and TRBJ2-2, with 9 positions matching TRBD1. V shed 4 bases, J shed 5 bases, and the junction held 11 bases outside the gene matches. The V gene's germline CDR1 is MGHRA and CDR2 YSYEKL. The CDR3 sequence is 17 residues long. CDR3 amino acids: CASSPEGNRGLTGELFF. CDR3 DNA: TGCGCCAGCAGCCCAGAAGGGAACAGGGGGCTTACCGGGGAGCTGTTTTTT.

This clonotype was picked up many times. The chain recombines TRBV30 with TRBJ2-3, with TRBD1 matching over 7 bases. Unmatched junction bases numbered 8, after V lost 5 bases and J lost 0 bases. The germline V gene has CDR1 GTSNPN and CDR2 SVGIG (reference sequence). The CDR3 runs to 15 residues. As DNA, the CDR3 is TGTGCCTGGTCCACAGGGGCTTCTAGCACAGATACGCAGTATTTT. Protein: CAWSTGASSTDTQYF.

This clonotype has at least ten counts. The chain employs TRBV28 and TRBJ1-5; D is uncertain. V lost 3 bases and J lost 0, with 9 bases in between. This CDR3 spans 15 amino acids. Germline V lookup: CDR1 MDHEN, CDR2 SYDVKM. CDR3: CASSFGKYSNQPQHF. CDR3 nucleotides: TGTGCCAGCAGTTTTGGGAAGTATAGCAATCAGCCCCAGCATTTT.

This clonotype was counted at least ten times. J is TRBJ1-2 and V is TRBV4-3, with a tentative D call TRBD1 (5 bases). The CDR3 has 14 amino acids. The germline gives CDR1 LGHNA, CDR2 YSLEER. Trimming left V 0 bases short and J 5 bases short, with 10 bases between. CDR3 nucleotides: TGCGCCAGCAGCCAAGATATCAGGGCGTATGGCTACACCTTC. Translating gives CASSQDIRAYGYTF.

The genes are TRBV7-8 and TRBJ2-5; no clear D. Germline V gene sequence: CDR1 SGHVS, CDR2 FQNEAQ. Trimming pared 1 base from V and 5 bases from J, leaving 11 bases between. This CDR3 contains 14 residues. In nucleotides, the CDR3 is TGTGCCAGCAGCTTAGAACTCCCCAGGGAGACCCAGTACTTC. Translation gives CASSLELPRETQYF. The whole variable domain, filled in from reference TRBV7-8 and TRBJ2-5, reads GAGVSQSPRYKVAKRGQDVALRCDPISGHVSLFWYQQALGQGPEFLTYFQNEAQLDKSGLPSDRFFAERPEGSVSTLKIQRTQQEDSAVYLCASSLELPRETQYFGPGTRLLVL.

With respect to this clonotype: A read error may be the cause here, since a much bigger clone is one base away. The chain joins TRBV20-1 to TRBJ2-2; weak D call: TRBD1 (5 bases). The germline V and J ends were trimmed by 4 bases and 1 base, with 13 bases remaining between them. The CDR3 contains 15 residues. Germline CDR1 is DFQATT and CDR2 is SNEGSKA (reference sequence). The CDR3 coding sequence is TGCAGTGCTAAACCTAATGGACAGAACACCGGGGAGCTGTTTTTT. Protein: CSAKPNGQNTGELFF.

This clonotype occurred many times. V is TRBV15 and J is TRBJ1-5; TRBD1 agrees at 10 bases. There are 17 residues in the CDR3. Germline V CDR1 and CDR2: LNHNV, YYDKDF (reference sequence). V was clipped by 4 bases and J by 2 bases; unmatched bases: 8. The CDR3 loop reads CATSTGTGDLGNQPQHF. CDR3 bases: TGTGCCACCAGCACCGGGACAGGGGACCTCGGCAATCAGCCCCAGCATTTT.

On this clonotype itself: A much bigger clone sits one base away, suggesting this may be a read error. The J gene is TRBJ2-1, the V gene TRBV12-3 or TRBV12-4, with TRBD2 identical over 16 bases. V was pared by 8 bases and J by 14 bases, with 9 bases of the junction left unmatched. CDR3 length: 14 residues. CDR3 protein: CASGPGTSGGVKFF. The DNA for the CDR3 is TGTGCCAGCGGTCCCGGGACTAGCGGGGGGGTTAAGTTCTTC.

Ten or more counts support this clonotype. The chain joins TRBV30 to TRBJ2-7; D is perhaps TRBD2 (5 bases). The CDR3 is 14 amino acids. The V gene lost 8 bases and the J gene lost 2 bases, with 19 bases spanning the gap. From germline, CDR1 is GTSNPN and CDR2 SVGIG (reference sequence). The CDR3 region has the DNA TGTGCCGGCCAAGGGAGCTCTTATACCTACGAGCAGTACTTC. Translating gives CAGQGSSYTYEQYF.

Concerning this clonotype itself: A read error may account for a junction end that differs from germline. V and J are TRBV12-3 or TRBV12-4 and TRBJ1-5; a weak D match, TRBD1 (5 bases). This CDR3 spans 14 amino acids. The CDR3 region is CASSLAPGGQPQRF. The CDR3 bases are TGTGCCAGCAGTCTAGCCCCGGGGGGTCAGCCCCAGCGTTTT.

In this sample, this clonotype turned up many times. This chain uses TRBV7-9 with TRBJ2-5; the D is unclear. Trimming stripped 7 bases from V and 1 base from J, with 10 bases between. Looked up from germline, CDR1 is SEHNR and CDR2 is FQNEAQ (reference sequence). CDR3 size: 13 residues. The CDR3 DNA sequence: TGTGCCAGCACCCCTTGGGGCCAAGAGACCCAGTACTTC. Residues: CASTPWGQETQYF.